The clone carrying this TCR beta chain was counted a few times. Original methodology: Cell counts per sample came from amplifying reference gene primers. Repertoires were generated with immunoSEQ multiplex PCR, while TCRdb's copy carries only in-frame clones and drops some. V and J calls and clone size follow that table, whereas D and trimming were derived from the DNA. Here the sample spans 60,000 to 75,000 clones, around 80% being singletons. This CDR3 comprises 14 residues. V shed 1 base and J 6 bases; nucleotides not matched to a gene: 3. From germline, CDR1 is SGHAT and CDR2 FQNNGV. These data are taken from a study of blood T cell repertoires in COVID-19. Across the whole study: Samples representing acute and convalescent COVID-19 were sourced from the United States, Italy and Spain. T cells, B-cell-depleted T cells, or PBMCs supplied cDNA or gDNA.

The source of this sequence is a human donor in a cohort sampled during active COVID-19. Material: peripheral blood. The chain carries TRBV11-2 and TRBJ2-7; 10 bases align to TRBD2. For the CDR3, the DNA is TGTGCCAGCAGCTTAGGGAGCGGGAGGGGCGAGCAGTACTTC. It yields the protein CASSLGSGRGEQYF.